These 21 T cell receptor beta chains were sequenced from one sample in a study of early T cells in non-severe SARS-CoV-2 infection. Each CDR3 protein gets one entry after TCRdb re-called the 5' RACE reads with MiXCR. The data contain tens of thousands of distinct CDR3 sequences, around 6.8% of them singletons. Sequencing was carried out using whole blood. Receptors originate from an adult who was a healthcare worker with PCR-confirmed SARS-CoV-2 infection or an uninfected control (not recorded which).

This clonotype was recorded at least ten times. V and J are TRBV6-5 and TRBJ2-4, with D possibly TRBD1 on 5 matching bases. Germline CDR1 and CDR2: MNHEY and SVGAGI. CDR3 length equals 15 residues. Between the trimmed V and J ends, which lost 5 bases and 0 bases, there was a span of 11 bases. CDR3 sequence: CASSTRQLAKNIQYF. The DNA for the CDR3 is TGTGCCAGCAGTACCCGACAGCTAGCCAAAAACATTCAGTACTTC.

Many counts were recorded for this clonotype. The rearrangement joins TRBV7-9 to TRBJ2-7; D perhaps matches TRBD2 (5 bases). This CDR3 spans 15 amino acids. The germline CDR1 and CDR2 sequences are SEHNR and FQNEAQ (reference sequence). Trimming left V 3 bases short and J 0 bases short, with 12 bases between. CDR3 nucleotide sequence: TGTGCCAGCAGCTTCATCGGGGTTAACTCCTACGAGCAGTACTTC. Translated: CASSFIGVNSYEQYF.

On this clonotype: It may be a read error: a sequence one base away is much more abundant. The conserved closing phenylalanine or tryptophan is absent in this CDR3, likely reflecting a read error. The gene calls are TRBV4-2 and TRBJ2-1; D tentatively fits TRBD1 or TRBD2 (6 bases each). Germline assignment: CDR1 LGHNA and CDR2 YNFKEQ. This CDR3 has 15 residues. V shed 0 bases and J shed 8 bases, with 14 bases lying between them. The CDR3 coding sequence is TGTGCCAGCAGCCAAGATATTTTCGGGGGCGATGAGCAGTTCATC. This gives the protein CASSQDIFGGDEQFI.

There are a few counts of this clonotype. V gene TRBV7-2 combines with J gene TRBJ2-1; no clear D. Germline CDR1 reads SGHTA; CDR2 reads FQGNSA. V was clipped by 0 bases and J by 4 bases, with 4 bases between them. The CDR3 is 13 amino acids. CDR3 nucleotide sequence: TGTGCCAGCAGCTTAGCCCTGTACAATGAGCAGTTCTTC. Its protein product is CASSLALYNEQFF.

This chain uses TRBV30 with TRBJ2-3; D remains ambiguous. V lost 4 bases to trimming and J lost 4 bases, with 9 bases between them. The CDR3 consists of 12 residues. The germline V gene has CDR1 GTSNPN and CDR2 SVGIG (reference sequence). The CDR3 nucleotides read TGTGCCTGGACCCCGACACCAGATACGCAGTATTTT. Its translation is CAWTPTPDTQYF.

The rearrangement links TRBV29-1 to TRBJ2-6; D unclear. This CDR3 is built from 14 residues. Germline V gene lookup returns CDR1 SQVTM and CDR2 ANQGSEA. Trimming took 0 bases from V and 0 from J, leaving 3 bases between them. This chain's CDR3 is CSVEEGSGANVLTF. CDR3 DNA sequence: TGCAGCGTTGAAGAAGGCTCTGGGGCCAACGTCCTGACTTTC.

This clonotype was seen only a few times. The chain recombines TRBV7-2 with TRBJ1-2; D remains ambiguous. Germline V gene data show CDR1 as SGHTA and CDR2 as FQGNSA. V was pared by 1 base and J by 4 bases, with 13 bases between. This CDR3 has 15 residues. This CDR3 reads CASSLGGQATYGYTF. CDR3 DNA: TGTGCCAGCAGCTTAGGAGGTCAGGCGACCTATGGCTACACCTTC.

The V gene is TRBV5-5, the J gene TRBJ2-3, with 10 bases matching TRBD1. CDR1 and CDR2 (germline): SGHKS, YYEKEE (reference sequence). The V gene end was trimmed by 4 bases and the J gene end by 8 bases; junction bases not matched to a gene: 7. The CDR3 runs to 14 residues. The CDR3 DNA sequence: TGTGCCAGCAGCCTGAGACAGGGGGCGAGTACGCAGTATTTT. Protein: CASSLRQGASTQYF.

This clonotype was recorded many times. CDR3 bases: TGTGCCAGTAGTACCCTAGCGGGGGGGCCTCTTGACGTGTTCTTC. This encodes CASSTLAGGPLDVFF. The genes are TRBV19 and TRBJ2-1; 12 bases align to TRBD2. The V segment lost 4 bases and the J segment 15 bases; nucleotides outside the gene matches: 13. Looked up from germline, CDR1 is LNHDA and CDR2 is SQIVND (reference sequence). This CDR3 contains 15 residues.

The chain has TRBV20-1 and TRBJ2-7; a possible D gene is TRBD2 (6 bases). V was trimmed by 4 bases and J by 3 bases, leaving 13 bases between them. Germline V gene lookup returns CDR1 DFQATT and CDR2 SNEGSKA (reference sequence). There are 13 residues in the CDR3. The chain's CDR3 is CSATLGLLYEQYF. In DNA form, the CDR3 reads TGCAGTGCTACACTGGGACTTCTCTACGAGCAGTACTTC.

A few counts support this clonotype. The rearrangement links TRBV12-2 to TRBJ2-7; the DNA was not compared with TRBD1, the D call given in the table. TRBV12-2 is reported as a pseudogene. This CDR3 spans 15 amino acids. This CDR3 reads CASRFTLTGIYEQYF. CDR3 sequence (DNA): TGTGCAAGTCGCTTTACCTTGACAGGGATCTACGAGCAGTACTTC.

There are many counts of this clonotype. This rearrangement joins TRBV6-2 or TRBV6-3 to TRBJ1-1; the D gene is possibly TRBD1 (6 bases). The germline gives CDR1 MNHEY, CDR2 SVGEGT. The CDR3 is 13 residues long. The V end was cut by 2 bases, the J end by 5 bases, with 9 bases between. The CDR3 bases are TGTGCCAGCAGTTACCAGGGGTGGACTGAAGCTTTCTTT. Protein: CASSYQGWTEAFF.

The rearrangement links TRBV7-9 to TRBJ2-5, with D hard to call. V lost 5 bases, J lost 3 bases, and 4 bases lay in between. The CDR3 is 11 amino acids. Per germline, CDR1 SEHNR and CDR2 FQNEAQ (reference sequence). CDR3 residues: CASSQKETQYF. CDR3 in DNA: TGTGCCAGCAGCCAAAAAGAGACCCAGTACTTC.

The chain recombines TRBV2 with TRBJ2-5; D gene uncertain. CDR1 is SNHLY, CDR2 FYNNEI, per germline. V shed 2 bases and J shed 2 bases, with 0 bases lying between them. This CDR3 spans 11 amino acids. CDR3 amino acids: CASSEQETQYF. The CDR3 DNA follows: TGTGCCAGCAGTGAACAAGAGACCCAGTACTTC. The full variable domain, rest sourced from reference TRBV2 and TRBJ2-5, is EPEVTQTPSHQVTQMGQEVILRCVPISNHLYFYWYRQILGQKVEFLVSFYNNEISEKSEIFDDQFSVERPDGSNFTLKIRSTKLEDSAMYFCASSEQETQYFGPGTRLLVL.

This clonotype has ten or more counts. V gene TRBV10-3 combines with J gene TRBJ1-6; the D gene is possibly TRBD1 (5 bases). CDR1 and CDR2 from the germline V gene are ENHRY and SYGVKD. The V and J ends lost 0 bases and 10 bases respectively, with 13 bases between them. The CDR3 runs 15 residues. The CDR3 region is CAISESTLRGSPLHF. CDR3 nucleotides: TGTGCCATCAGTGAGTCGACCTTACGGGGCTCACCCCTCCACTTT.

There are a few counts of this clonotype. The V and J genes are TRBV3-1 and TRBJ2-1; D not certain. Germline lookup yields CDR1 LGHDT and CDR2 YNNKEL (reference sequence). The ends were cut back, 4 bases at V and 7 bases at J, with 8 bases in the middle. The CDR3 sequence is 12 residues long. This CDR3 reads CASSRLENEQFF. As DNA, the CDR3 is TGTGCCAGCAGCCGACTGGAGAATGAGCAGTTCTTC.

This clonotype has more than one count but fewer than ten. The rearrangement uses TRBV7-3 and TRBJ1-6; no clear D gene. The CDR3 is 13 amino acids. Germline V gene lookup returns CDR1 SGHTA and CDR2 FQGTGA. V lost 2 bases and J lost 9, with 8 bases in between. This CDR3 is CASSLEWGSPLHF. The CDR3 DNA follows: TGTGCCAGCAGCTTAGAATGGGGTTCACCCCTCCACTTT.

The chain combines TRBV4-1 with TRBJ2-3; D is ambiguous. The V and J ends lost 1 base and 5 bases respectively, with 13 bases between them. The V gene's germline CDR1 is MGHRA and CDR2 YSYEKL. The CDR3 extends over 15 amino acids. CDR3 coding DNA: TGCGCCAGCAGCCAAGGGTGGCCCGAGGTAGATACGCAGTATTTT. It translates to CASSQGWPEVDTQYF.

This clonotype appeared many times. This chain joins TRBV7-2 and TRBJ2-2, with a possible D match to TRBD2 (6 bases). Germline CDR1 SGHTA, CDR2 FQGNSA. Trimming took off 3 bases at V and 9 bases at J, with 11 bases between the two ends. The CDR3 runs 13 residues. DNA for the CDR3: TGTGCCAGCAGCTTCTTAGCGGCCCGGGAGCTGTTTTTT. Its translation: CASSFLAARELFF.

This clonotype was observed at least ten times. In DNA form, the CDR3 reads TGCGCCAGCAGCCAAGACTGGACAGGGGGCAGGAATGAGCAGTTCTTC. Translated: CASSQDWTGGRNEQFF. This chain links TRBV4-1 with TRBJ2-1, with 11 bases that match TRBD1. Trimming cost V 0 bases and J 7 bases; bases outside gene matches: 5. Germline CDR1 reads MGHRA; CDR2 reads YSYEKL. This CDR3 is 16 amino acids long.

By frequency in the sample, this clonotype is medium-sized. The chain is built from TRBV7-9 and TRBJ2-7; TRBD1 agrees at 7 bases. CDR1 and CDR2 (germline): SEHNR, FQNEAQ (reference sequence). J gave up 2 bases and V 5 bases, and 15 bases lay outside the gene matches. The CDR3 is 17 residues long. The DNA for the CDR3 is TGTGCCAGCAGCACAGAACATATGGGACAGCGTCCCTACGAGCAGTACTTC. Translated: CASSTEHMGQRPYEQYF.